The 28 T cell receptor beta chains given below trace back to one sample, sequenced in a study of cytomegalovirus exposure and HLA in healthy donors. PCR amplification relied on 60 Vbeta primers (plus 13 Jbeta primers). The method was immunoSEQ multiplex PCR; TCRdb's version includes in-frame clones alone and lacks a portion of them. The table has around 170,000 clones, about three quarters seen once. The sequencing input was PBMCs. Receptors were obtained from a girl aged 10 to 17 in good health and CMV-seronegative.

This clone was detected once. The rearrangement uses TRBV2 and TRBJ2-7; TRBD1 agrees at 8 bases. The CDR3 covers 14 residues. Germline lookup yields CDR1 SNHLY and CDR2 FYNNEI. The V gene end was trimmed by 1 base and the J gene end by 5 bases; junction bases not matched to a gene: 4. The CDR3 loop reads CASSEGTGFNEQYF. For the CDR3, the DNA is TGTGCCAGCAGTGAAGGGACAGGGTTCAACGAGCAGTACTTC.

The rearrangement links TRBV11-2 to TRBJ2-5; 8 nucleotides align to TRBD2. V lost 4 bases to trimming and J lost 4 bases; unmatched junction nucleotides: 14. The CDR3 covers 17 residues. CDR1 SGHAT and CDR2 FQNNGV come from the germline V gene. The chain's CDR3 is CASSSKRRGLGVETQYF. The CDR3 DNA follows: TGTGCCAGCAGCTCCAAGAGGAGGGGACTAGGCGTAGAGACCCAGTACTTC.

V and J are TRBV7-9 and TRBJ2-4; TRBD2 is a possible D gene (5 bases). CDR3 length equals 18 residues. Germline CDR1 is SEHNR and CDR2 is FQNEAQ (reference sequence). V lost 5 bases, J lost 0 bases, and 20 bases lay in between. The CDR3 DNA follows: TGTGCCAGCAGCGTCGGGAAGTGGGGAATCAAAGCCAAAAACATTCAGTACTTC. Encoded protein: CASSVGKWGIKAKNIQYF.

The table lists this clone with a count of one. This chain uses TRBV6-5 with TRBJ2-5; D is possibly TRBD2 (7 bases). CDR3 length equals 14 residues. V was trimmed by 2 bases and J by 5 bases, leaving 12 bases between them. Looked up from germline, CDR1 is MNHEY and CDR2 is SVGAGI. In DNA form, the CDR3 reads TGTGCCAGCAGTTACGGGAGGGGGAGGGAGACCCAGTACTTC. Translation gives CASSYGRGRETQYF.

This chain uses TRBV7-9 with TRBJ1-2; 9 nucleotides align to TRBD1. Germline loops: CDR1 SEHNR, CDR2 FQNEAQ (reference sequence). CDR3 length: 14 residues. The V segment lost 10 bases and the J segment 6 bases; nucleotides outside the gene matches: 12. Written as DNA, the CDR3 is TGTGCCATTTCACTAGGGACAGGGATTGATGGCTACACCTTC. Its translation: CAISLGTGIDGYTF. The variable domain in full, completed from reference TRBV7-9 and TRBJ1-2, reads DTGVSQNPRHKITKRGQNVTFRCDPISEHNRLYWYRQTLGQGPEFLTYFQNEAQLEKSRLLSDRFSAERPKGSFSTLEIQRTEQGDSAMYLCAISLGTGIDGYTFGSGTRLTVV.

This clone was recorded a few times. The genes are TRBV19 and TRBJ2-3; 10 positions match TRBD2. J gave up 2 bases and V 6 bases, and 5 bases lay outside the gene matches. The CDR3 length is 15 residues. The germline V gene encodes CDR1 LNHDA and CDR2 SQIVND (reference sequence). For the CDR3, the DNA is TGTGCCAGTAGCGTAGCGGGGGGTTACACAGATACGCAGTATTTT. Protein product: CASSVAGGYTDTQYF.

This clone has just one count. CDR3 protein: CASSLGRPGQGLYEQYF. In nucleotides, the CDR3 is TGTGCCAGCAGTTTAGGGAGACCGGGACAGGGGCTTTACGAGCAGTACTTC. The chain joins TRBV27 to TRBJ2-7; 10 nucleotides align to TRBD1. The CDR3 consists of 17 residues. Trimming at V came to 2 bases and at J to 4 bases, leaving 11 bases not matched to a gene. Germline loops: CDR1 MNHEY, CDR2 SMNVEV (reference sequence).

The genes are TRBV6-6 and TRBJ1-3; D is perhaps TRBD1 (5 bases). The CDR3 consists of 14 residues. Germline CDR1 and CDR2: MNHNY and SVGAGI (reference sequence). V lost 7 bases to trimming and J lost 3 bases, with 13 bases between them. The CDR3 DNA follows: TGTGCCAGCACCCCCGGGGGAAGTGGAAACACCATATATTTT. Protein product: CASTPGGSGNTIYF.

V usage is TRBV6-5 and J usage is TRBJ1-2; a weak D match, TRBD1 (6 bases). V was shortened by 2 bases and J by 7 bases, with 17 bases between the two germline ends. CDR1 MNHEY and CDR2 SVGAGI come from the germline V gene. This CDR3 contains 15 residues. The CDR3: CASSYQQGEISGYTF. CDR3 DNA: TGTGCCAGCAGTTACCAACAGGGAGAGATTAGTGGCTACACCTTC.

The rearrangement joins TRBV4-1 to TRBJ1-1; TRBD1 matches at 9 bases. Trimming cost V 6 bases and J 9 bases; bases outside gene matches: 14. The CDR3 extends over 15 amino acids. In germline, CDR1 is MGHRA, CDR2 YSYEKL. The CDR3 nucleotides are TGCGCCAGCAGGTCCATACAGGGGGCGCCGCCGAAAGCTTTCTTT. Translation gives CASRSIQGAPPKAFF.

This clone has a handful of counts. This chain uses TRBV6-5 with TRBJ1-2, with TRBD1 as a possible D gene (6 bases). V lost 9 bases and J 2 bases, leaving 13 bases between the germline ends. The CDR3 totals 13 residues. CDR1 is MNHEY and CDR2 is SVGAGI in the germline V gene. The CDR3 DNA is TGTGCCAGTACCGGACAGAGAAACTATGGCTACACCTTC. Its translation is CASTGQRNYGYTF.

This sequence joins TRBV19 and TRBJ1-1, with unresolved D. V was trimmed by 1 base and J by 7 bases, leaving 10 bases between them. CDR1 is LNHDA and CDR2 is SQIVND in the germline V gene (reference sequence). The CDR3 is 13 amino acids. This CDR3 reads CASSIGGKDEAFF. CDR3 in DNA: TGTGCCAGTAGTATAGGAGGGAAGGATGAAGCTTTCTTT.

This clone has more than one count but fewer than ten. The rearrangement links TRBV6-5 to TRBJ1-1; D unresolved. The CDR3 covers 14 residues. Germline assignment: CDR1 MNHEY and CDR2 SVGAGI. Deletions cut 0 bases from V and 6 bases from J, with 11 bases between. The CDR3 nucleotides are TGTGCCAGCAGTTACTCGAACTCGGGTCCTGAAGCTTTCTTT. Translating gives CASSYSNSGPEAFF.

About this clone: Other nucleotide sequences in the sample specify the same CDR3. J is TRBJ1-3 and V is TRBV27, with D maybe TRBD1 (5 bases). V was pared by 5 bases and J by 3 bases, with 8 bases between. The CDR3 has 13 residues. Germline CDR1 is MNHEY and CDR2 is SMNVEV (reference sequence). For the CDR3, the DNA is TGTGCCAGCAGTCCAACAGGTGGAAACACCATATATTTT. Its protein is CASSPTGGNTIYF.

Of note for this clone: A read error may account for a junction end that differs from germline. In nucleotides, the CDR3 is TGTGCCATCAGTGAGAGGGACAGGGGGCAAGGGACCCAGTACTTC. This gives the protein CAISERDRGQGTQYF. V gene TRBV10-3 combines with J gene TRBJ2-5, with 12 bases identical to TRBD1. This CDR3 is built from 15 residues. Per the germline V gene, CDR1 is ENHRY and CDR2 is SYGVKD.

V and J are TRBV11-2 and TRBJ2-1; no firm D call. Trimming took 2 bases from V and 0 from J, leaving 8 bases between them. Germline V gene lookup returns CDR1 SGHAT and CDR2 FQNNGV. The CDR3 length is 15 residues. In DNA, the CDR3 is TGTGCCAGCAGCTTAAGGCGGAGCTCCTACAATGAGCAGTTCTTC. Translated: CASSLRRSSYNEQFF.

The sample holds many counts of this clone. This chain joins TRBV5-4 and TRBJ1-1, with TRBD1 matching 8 bases. Per the germline V gene, CDR1 is SGHNT and CDR2 is YYREEE (reference sequence). CDR3 length equals 13 residues. After removal of 2 bases from V and 7 bases from J, the junction contained 4 bases not matched to a gene. The CDR3 sequence: CASSFQGANEAFF. CDR3 bases: TGTGCCAGCAGCTTTCAGGGGGCAAATGAAGCTTTCTTT.

Only a few counts were recorded for this clone. The rearrangement joins TRBV5-4 to TRBJ1-1; 8 nucleotides line up with TRBD1. Germline CDR1 SGHNT, CDR2 YYREEE (reference sequence). Trimming at V came to 4 bases and at J to 1 base, leaving 6 bases not matched to a gene. The CDR3 length is 15 residues. CDR3 sequence reads: CASSPGQVPNTEAFF. CDR3 DNA sequence: TGTGCCAGCAGCCCGGGACAGGTCCCGAACACTGAAGCTTTCTTT.

The chain has TRBV10-3 and TRBJ1-5, with D perhaps matching TRBD1 (6 bases). Germline CDR1 is ENHRY and CDR2 is SYGVKD. This CDR3 is built from 15 residues. V was trimmed by 3 bases and J by 0 bases, leaving 9 bases between them. CDR3 region: CAISDRGYSNQPQHF. In nucleotides, the CDR3 is TGTGCCATCAGTGACAGGGGTTATAGCAATCAGCCCCAGCATTTT.

The chain joins TRBV6-5 to TRBJ2-1, with 9 positions matching TRBD1. CDR3 length: 15 residues. V gave up 3 bases and J gave up 7 bases; unmatched junction bases: 7. Germline V gene lookup returns CDR1 MNHEY and CDR2 SVGAGI. The CDR3 region is CASSYGTGMGNEQFF. DNA for the CDR3: TGTGCCAGCAGTTATGGGACAGGGATGGGTAATGAGCAGTTCTTC.

This clone was observed a handful of times. The chain is built from TRBV7-6 and TRBJ2-5; TRBD2 agrees at 12 bases. Looked up from germline, CDR1 is SGHVS and CDR2 is FNYEAQ. J lost 0 bases, V lost 4 bases, and 6 bases had no gene match. The CDR3 extends over 17 amino acids. DNA for the CDR3: TGTGCCAGCAGCTCTCTAGCGGGGGGGCAGAACCAAGAGACCCAGTACTTC. Encoded protein: CASSSLAGGQNQETQYF.

This rearrangement joins TRBV9 to TRBJ1-2; 7 bases agree with TRBD1. Looked up from germline, CDR1 is SGDLS and CDR2 is YYNGEE. The CDR3 has 17 amino acids. The V gene end was trimmed by 4 bases and the J gene end by 4 bases; junction bases not matched to a gene: 16. CDR3 sequence: CASSPFGTAIRGYGYTF. Here the CDR3 DNA reads TGTGCCAGCAGCCCCTTCGGGACAGCGATTAGGGGCTATGGCTACACCTTC.

The chain uses TRBV5-4 and TRBJ2-5; TRBD1 agrees at 11 bases. J was trimmed by 5 bases and V by 4 bases; bases with no gene match: 10. This CDR3 has 16 residues. Germline CDR1 SGHNT, CDR2 YYREEE (reference sequence). This chain's CDR3 is CASSEGQGVFRETQYF. As DNA, the CDR3 is TGTGCCAGCAGCGAGGGACAGGGGGTGTTTCGCGAGACCCAGTACTTC.

The rearrangement joins TRBV2 to TRBJ1-1; possibly TRBD1 for D (5 bases). The germline V and J ends were trimmed by 0 bases and 4 bases, with 12 bases remaining between them. CDR3 length: 15 residues. Germline V gene data show CDR1 as SNHLY and CDR2 as FYNNEI. The CDR3 region is CASSEARGRATEAFF. In nucleotides, the CDR3 is TGTGCCAGCAGTGAAGCGCGGGGCAGGGCCACTGAAGCTTTCTTT.

This clone showed up just once. This chain connects TRBV7-8 to TRBJ2-1; maybe TRBD2 (6 bases). Per germline, CDR1 SGHVS and CDR2 FQNEAQ. The CDR3 has 13 amino acids. V was pared by 5 bases and J by 7 bases, with 12 bases between. CDR3: CASSLGTVNEQFF. Written as DNA, the CDR3 is TGTGCCAGCAGCCTCGGGACTGTTAATGAGCAGTTCTTC.

The chain joins TRBV2 to TRBJ2-3; 7 positions match TRBD2. The CDR3 is made up of 12 amino acids. Looked up from germline, CDR1 is SNHLY and CDR2 is FYNNEI. V gave up 7 bases and J gave up 6 bases; unmatched junction bases: 4. DNA for the CDR3: TGTGCCAGCATCCTAGCGGTGGATACGCAGTATTTT. It specifies CASILAVDTQYF. Together with reference TRBV2 and TRBJ2-3, the CDR3 gives the full variable domain: EPEVTQTPSHQVTQMGQEVILRCVPISNHLYFYWYRQILGQKVEFLVSFYNNEISEKSEIFDDQFSVERPDGSNFTLKIRSTKLEDSAMYFCASILAVDTQYFGPGTRLTVL.

This sequence joins TRBV6-1 and TRBJ1-1, with a tentative D call TRBD1 (5 bases). CDR3 length: 14 residues. V lost 2 bases, J lost 4 bases, and 11 bases lay in between. Germline CDR1 reads MNHNS; CDR2 reads SASEGT. DNA of the CDR3: TGTGCCAGCAGTGAATACGGGGGGAGCACTGAAGCTTTCTTT. This codes for CASSEYGGSTEAFF.

The chain employs TRBV2 and TRBJ2-7; the match to TRBD2 covers 7 bases. The ends lost 6 bases at V and 0 bases at J; junction bases unmatched: 2. The CDR3 is 13 amino acids. CDR1 and CDR2 from the germline V gene are SNHLY and FYNNEI. CDR3 nucleotide sequence: TGTGCCAGCAGGGGCGGGGGCTCCTACGAGCAGTACTTC. This translates into CASRGGGSYEQYF.